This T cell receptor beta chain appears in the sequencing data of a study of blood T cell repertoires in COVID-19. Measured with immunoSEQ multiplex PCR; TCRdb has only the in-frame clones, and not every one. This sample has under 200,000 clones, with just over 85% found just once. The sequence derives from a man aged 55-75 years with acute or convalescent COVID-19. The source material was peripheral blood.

The CDR3 is CASSVQGAVTDTQYF. CDR3 in DNA: TGTGCCAGCAGCGTACAGGGGGCGGTCACAGATACGCAGTATTTT. V and J are TRBV7-3 and TRBJ2-3; TRBD1 matches at 9 bases. Germline trimming cut 5 bases from V and 2 bases from J; bases unmatched to any gene: 5. This CDR3 comprises 15 residues. CDR1 and CDR2 (germline): SGHTA, FQGTGA.